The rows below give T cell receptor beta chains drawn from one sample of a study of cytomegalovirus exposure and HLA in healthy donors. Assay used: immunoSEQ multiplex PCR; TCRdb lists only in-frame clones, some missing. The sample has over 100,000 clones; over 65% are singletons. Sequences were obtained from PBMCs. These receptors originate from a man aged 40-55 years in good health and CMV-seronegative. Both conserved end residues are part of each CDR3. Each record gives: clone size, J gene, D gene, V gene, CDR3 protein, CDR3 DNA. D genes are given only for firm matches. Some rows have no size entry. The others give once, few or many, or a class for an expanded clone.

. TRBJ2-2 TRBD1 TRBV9 CASSPGQAGELFF TGTGCCAGCAGCCCCGGACAGGCCGGGGAGCTGTTTTTT
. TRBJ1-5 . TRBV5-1 CASSLGAGSQPQHF TGCGCCAGCAGCTTGGGGGCTGGGAGTCAGCCCCAGCATTTT
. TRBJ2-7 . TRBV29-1 CSVTGTDDSYEQYF TGCAGCGTAACAGGGACGGACGACTCCTACGAGCAGTACTTC
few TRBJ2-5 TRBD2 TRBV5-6 CASSPEISGPETQYF TGTGCCAGCAGCCCGGAGATTAGCGGGCCTGAGACCCAGTACTTC
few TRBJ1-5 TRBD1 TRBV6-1 CASSAPPTGSSQPQHF TGTGCCAGCAGTGCCCCCCCGACAGGGAGCAGTCAGCCCCAGCATTTT
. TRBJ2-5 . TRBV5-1 CASSLGAGTETQYF TGCGCCAGCAGCTTGGGGGCGGGGACAGAGACCCAGTACTTC
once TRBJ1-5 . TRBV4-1 CASSQGSVGNQPQHF TGCGCCAGCAGCCAAGGCAGTGTCGGCAATCAGCCCCAGCATTTT
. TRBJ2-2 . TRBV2 CASSGQTVTGELFF TGTGCCAGCAGCGGCCAGACAGTCACCGGGGAGCTGTTTTTT
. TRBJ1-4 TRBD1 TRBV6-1 CASREPRRVKGQGGWDEKLFF TGTGCCAGCAGAGAACCGCGAAGGGTTAAGGGACAGGGAGGTTGGGATGAAAAACTGTTTTTT
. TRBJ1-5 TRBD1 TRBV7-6 CASSSGQGRSNQPQHF TGTGCCAGCAGCTCCGGACAGGGGCGCAGCAATCAGCCCCAGCATTTT
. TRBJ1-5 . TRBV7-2 CASSATGIYSNQPQHF TGTGCCAGCAGCGCGACGGGGATTTATAGCAATCAGCCCCAGCATTTT
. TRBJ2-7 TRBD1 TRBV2 CASRPTGTGTYEQYF TGTGCCAGCAGACCAACCGGGACAGGTACATACGAGCAATACTTC
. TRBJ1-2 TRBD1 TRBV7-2 CASSGPGQGRSNYGYTF TGTGCCAGCAGCGGACCGGGACAGGGGAGATCTAACTATGGCTACACCTTC
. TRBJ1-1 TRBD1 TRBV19 CASGPQGVNTEAFF TGTGCCAGTGGCCCCCAGGGGGTTAACACTGAAGCTTTCTTT
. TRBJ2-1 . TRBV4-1 CASSQVVGSSYNEQFF TGCGCCAGCAGCCAAGTTGTGGGGAGCTCCTACAATGAGCAGTTCTTC
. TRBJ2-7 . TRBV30 CALSTITYEQYF TGTGCCCTTTCGACAATTACCTACGAGCAGTACTTC
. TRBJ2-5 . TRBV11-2 CASSLVSGVQETQYF TGTGCCAGCAGCTTAGTTTCGGGGGTACAAGAGACCCAGTACTTC
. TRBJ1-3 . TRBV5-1 CASSVQPGTTGNTIYF TGCGCCAGCAGCGTGCAACCCGGGACAACTGGAAACACCATATATTTT
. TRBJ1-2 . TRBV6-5 CAVLGGYGYTF TGTGCCGTACTTGGGGGGTATGGCTACACCTTC
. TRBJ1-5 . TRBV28 CASERGTHYSNQPQHF TGTGCCAGCGAGAGAGGGACACATTATAGCAATCAGCCCCAGCATTTT
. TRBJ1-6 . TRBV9 CASSVTEGMVSPLHF TGTGCCAGCAGCGTAACCGAGGGTATGGTTTCACCCCTCCACTTT
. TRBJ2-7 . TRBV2 CASSIGQLSYEQYF TGTGCCAGCAGCATAGGACAGTTATCTTACGAGCAGTACTTC
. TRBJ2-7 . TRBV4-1 CASSQVSGDEQYF TGCGCCAGCAGCCAAGTTTCGGGTGACGAGCAGTACTTC
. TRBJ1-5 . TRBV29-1 CSVGQGSNQPQHF TGCAGCGTTGGGCAGGGGAGCAATCAGCCCCAGCATTTT
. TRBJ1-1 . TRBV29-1 CSGRRTAVNTEAFF TGCAGCGGGAGACGGACAGCGGTGAACACTGAAGCTTTCTTT